This T cell receptor beta chain derives from a study of T cells of healthy individuals (dated by TCRdb to the late 2010s). CDR1 is given as LGHDT and CDR2 as YNNKEL, both from the germline V gene (reference sequence). Taken from cysteine to phenylalanine, the CDR3 has 19 residues. Only the CDR3 DNA is retained, 57 bases long and in frame from the first base. V lost 2 bases and J lost 4 bases, and the count of bases not matched to a germline gene is 17. Libraries were made using 5' RACE. Sequencing relied on an Illumina MiSeq. The public sequencing data were trimmed at Q25 with fastp and processed into clonotypes with MiXCR by TCRdb, which kept only in-frame beta chains. Rows are unified per CDR3 protein, each entry keeping the most common DNA and genes. This sample is represented by around 63,000 distinct CDR3 sequences; 15% to 20% of them were singletons. Clones ranked in the top ten supply around 5.1% of the sample.

Concerning this clonotype itself: Its antigen is unknown. No much larger clonotype is one base removed from it; base qualities were not supplied.

In this chain, TRBV3-1 is recombined with TRBJ1-1; 9 central nucleotides agree with TRBD1. The source of this sequence is a human donor in good health. This receptor carries the CDR3 CASSQPTTGTGSWGTEAFF. The nucleotide sequence is given as TGTGCCAGCAGCCAACCTACTACCGGGACAGGGAGTTGGGGCACTGAAGCTTTCTTT.